These T cell receptor beta chains were read from a single sample in a study of T cells after yellow fever vaccination. MiXCR, run by TCRdb on the 5' RACE reads, gives a single entry per CDR3 protein. The repertoire has some 500,000 distinct CDR3 sequences, roughly 13% of them found once; the top ten carry over 13%. This sample comprised PBMCs, obtained on the day of the yellow fever booster vaccination. All receptors derive from a man younger than 40 who received the YFV17D yellow fever vaccine. Both conserved end residues are part of each CDR3. The D gene is left open where the match is weak. For some rows the clone size is stated as once, few or many, or as a class when expanded; others skip it.

J gene	clone size	D gene	V gene	CDR3 length	CDR3 protein	CDR3 DNA
TRBJ2-1	few	TRBD2	TRBV10-3	16	CAISGLSLADYNEQFF	TGTGCCATCAGTGGCCTATCACTAGCGGACTACAATGAGCAGTTCTTC
TRBJ1-2	.	TRBD1	TRBV5-1	15	CASSLARQGMDGYTF	TGCGCCAGCAGCTTGGCCCGACAGGGGATGGATGGCTACACCTTC
TRBJ1-2	.	.	TRBV12-3/TRBV12-4	14	CASSGQTQGYGYTF	TGTGCCAGTAGCGGACAGACTCAGGGTTATGGCTACACCTTC
TRBJ1-6	.	.	TRBV5-4	13	CASSSDAHSPLHF	TGTGCCAGCAGCTCGGACGCCCATTCACCCCTCCACTTT
TRBJ2-3	few	.	TRBV7-3	15	CASSATGKNTDTQYF	TGTGCCAGCAGCGCCACAGGGAAGAACACAGATACGCAGTATTTT
TRBJ1-1	few	.	TRBV28	19	CASTVPPGSTGTMNTEAFF	TGTGCCAGCACCGTACCCCCCGGTAGTACCGGGACAATGAACACTGAAGCTTTCTTT
TRBJ1-6	many	TRBD1	TRBV10-3	13	CAISGQGASPLHF	TGTGCCATCAGTGGACAGGGGGCGTCTCCCCTCCACTTT
TRBJ2-1	.	.	TRBV6-5	15	CASSYTAGSYNEQFF	TGTGCCAGCAGTTACACGGCGGGCTCCTACAATGAGCAGTTCTTC
TRBJ1-2	.	.	TRBV5-1	14	CASSTQGGGYGYTF	TGCGCCAGCAGTACACAGGGCGGAGGCTATGGCTACACCTTC
TRBJ2-7	few	.	TRBV6-5	17	CASSYYGGGTETYEQYF	TGTGCCAGCAGTTACTACGGCGGGGGGACAGAAACCTACGAGCAGTACTTC
TRBJ2-2	few	.	TRBV7-2	13	CASSPLWAGELFF	TGTGCCAGCAGCCCGTTGTGGGCCGGGGAGCTGTTTTTT
TRBJ1-2	.	.	TRBV11-2	16	CASSRATGTVNYGYTF	TGTGCCAGCAGCCGTGCAACGGGGACGGTTAACTATGGCTACACCTTC
TRBJ2-5	few	.	TRBV12-3/TRBV12-4	13	CASRLRGWETQYF	TGTGCCAGCAGGCTTCGCGGTTGGGAGACCCAGTACTTC
TRBJ2-5	few	.	TRBV29-1	15	CSVEELGGPRETQYF	TGCAGCGTTGAAGAATTGGGGGGTCCTCGGGAGACCCAGTACTTC
TRBJ1-5	.	TRBD1	TRBV27	14	CASSHDRGNQPQHF	TGTGCCAGCAGCCACGACAGGGGGAATCAGCCCCAGCATTTT
TRBJ2-3	few	.	TRBV20-1	14	CSASGSPRTDTQYF	TGCAGTGCTAGTGGGAGTCCCCGCACAGATACGCAGTATTTT
TRBJ2-3	few	.	TRBV30	11	CAWSVRNTQYF	TGTGCCTGGAGTGTGAGGAATACGCAGTATTTT
TRBJ2-5	.	.	TRBV30	11	CAWSPVETQYF	TGTGCCTGGAGTCCAGTGGAGACCCAGTACTTC
TRBJ2-1	.	TRBD2	TRBV20-1	15	CSATDRGTSVNEQFF	TGCAGTGCTACCGATCGAGGGACTAGCGTGAATGAGCAGTTCTTC
TRBJ2-1	few	.	TRBV11-1	19	CASAGSALGHPGRYNEQFF	TGTGCCAGCGCAGGTTCGGCACTTGGGCACCCAGGACGATACAATGAGCAGTTCTTC
TRBJ2-2	.	.	TRBV7-2	13	CASSPKPTGELFF	TGTGCCAGCAGCCCGAAACCCACCGGGGAGCTGTTTTTT
TRBJ1-5	few	.	TRBV6-6	12	CASSAWGQPQHF	TGTGCCAGCAGTGCATGGGGTCAGCCCCAGCATTTT
TRBJ2-5	.	TRBD2	TRBV7-2	17	CASSLAGLAGGRETQYF	TGTGCCAGCAGCTTAGCTGGACTAGCGGGAGGTCGAGAGACCCAGTACTTC